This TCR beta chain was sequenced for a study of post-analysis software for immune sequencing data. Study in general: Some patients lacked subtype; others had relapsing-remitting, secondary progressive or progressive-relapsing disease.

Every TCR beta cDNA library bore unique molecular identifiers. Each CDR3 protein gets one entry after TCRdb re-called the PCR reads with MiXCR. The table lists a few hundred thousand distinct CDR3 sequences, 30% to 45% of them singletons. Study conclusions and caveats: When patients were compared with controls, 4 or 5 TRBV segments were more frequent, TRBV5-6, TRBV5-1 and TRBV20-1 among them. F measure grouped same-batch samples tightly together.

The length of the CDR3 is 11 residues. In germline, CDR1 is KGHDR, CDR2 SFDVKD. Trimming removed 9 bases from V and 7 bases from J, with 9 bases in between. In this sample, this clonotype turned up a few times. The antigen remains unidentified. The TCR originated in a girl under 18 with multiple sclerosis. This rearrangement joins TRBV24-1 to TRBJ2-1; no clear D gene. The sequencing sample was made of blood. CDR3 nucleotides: TGTGCCACCGTGGGGTTAAATGAGCAGTTCTTC. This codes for CATVGLNEQFF.